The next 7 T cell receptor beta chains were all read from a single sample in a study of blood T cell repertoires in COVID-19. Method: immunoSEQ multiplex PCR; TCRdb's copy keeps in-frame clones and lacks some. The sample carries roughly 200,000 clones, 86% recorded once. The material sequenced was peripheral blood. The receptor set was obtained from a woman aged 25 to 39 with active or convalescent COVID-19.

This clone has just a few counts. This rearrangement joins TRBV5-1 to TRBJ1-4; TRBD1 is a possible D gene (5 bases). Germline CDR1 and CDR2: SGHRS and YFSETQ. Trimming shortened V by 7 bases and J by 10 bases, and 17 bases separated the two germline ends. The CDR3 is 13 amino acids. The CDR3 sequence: CASSAGGEGKLFF. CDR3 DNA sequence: TGCGCCAGCTCCGCGGGGGGTGAGGGAAAACTGTTTTTT.

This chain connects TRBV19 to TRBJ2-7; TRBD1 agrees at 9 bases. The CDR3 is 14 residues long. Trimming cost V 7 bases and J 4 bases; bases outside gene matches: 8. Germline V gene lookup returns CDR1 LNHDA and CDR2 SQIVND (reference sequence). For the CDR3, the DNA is TGTGCCAGTACCAGCGGACAGGGGAGATACGAGCAGTACTTC. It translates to CASTSGQGRYEQYF.

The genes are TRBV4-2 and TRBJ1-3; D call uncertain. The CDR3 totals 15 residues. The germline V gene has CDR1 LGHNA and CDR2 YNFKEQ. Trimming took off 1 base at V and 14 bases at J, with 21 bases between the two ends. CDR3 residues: CASSQATMSLRDLYF. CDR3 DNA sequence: TGTGCCAGCAGCCAAGCGACAATGTCCCTCCGCGATTTATATTTT.

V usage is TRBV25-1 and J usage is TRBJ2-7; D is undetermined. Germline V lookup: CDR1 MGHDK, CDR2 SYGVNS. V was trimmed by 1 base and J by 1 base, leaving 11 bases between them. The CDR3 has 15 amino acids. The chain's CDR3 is CASSESRSKSYEQYF. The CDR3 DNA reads TGTGCCAGCAGTGAATCACGAAGCAAGTCCTACGAGCAGTACTTC.

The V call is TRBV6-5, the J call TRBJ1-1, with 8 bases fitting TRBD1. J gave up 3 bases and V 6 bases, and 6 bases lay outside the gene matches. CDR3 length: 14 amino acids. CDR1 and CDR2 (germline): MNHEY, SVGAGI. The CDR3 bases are TGTGCCAGCAGCTGGGACAGGACCCACACTGAAGCTTTCTTT. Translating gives CASSWDRTHTEAFF.

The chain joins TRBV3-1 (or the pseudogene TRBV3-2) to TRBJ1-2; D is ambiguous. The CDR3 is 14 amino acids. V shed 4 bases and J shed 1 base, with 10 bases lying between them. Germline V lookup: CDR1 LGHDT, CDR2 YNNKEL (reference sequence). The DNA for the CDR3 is TGTGCCAGCAGCCCCCGGGAGATTAACTATGGCTACACCTTC. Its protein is CASSPREINYGYTF.

CDR3 sequence: CASSPGGLAGVNEQYF. CDR3 in DNA: TGTGCCAGCAGCCCGGGCGGACTAGCGGGAGTCAACGAGCAGTACTTC. The chain has TRBV5-4 and TRBJ2-7; 13 nucleotides line up with TRBD2. There are 16 residues in the CDR3. Germline CDR1 SGHNT, CDR2 YYREEE (reference sequence). The V gene end was trimmed by 4 bases and the J gene end by 5 bases; junction bases not matched to a gene: 9. The complete variable domain, with remaining parts taken from reference TRBV5-4 and TRBJ2-7, reads ETGVTQSPTHLIKTRGQQVTLRCSSQSGHNTVSWYQQALGQGPQFIFQYYREEENGRGNFPPRFSGLQFPNYSSELNVNALELDDSALYLCASSPGGLAGVNEQYFGPGTRLTVT.